This T cell receptor (beta chain) was sequenced for a study of T cell responses to AZD1222 COVID-19 vaccine. Study-wide results and caveats: Clonal diversity may have been underestimated in mostly white British donors. The number of AZD1222 recipients seropositive at baseline was only five or six. No repertoire was sampled before or during the peak T cell response, only after it. Epitopes outside B.1.351 and B.1.1.7 mutated regions reportedly drew nearly half of spike TCRs.

About this clone: What it binds is not known.

CDR1 and CDR2 from the germline V gene are MGHDK and SYGVNS. This CDR3 contains 15 residues. Between the trimmed V and J ends, which lost 9 bases and 4 bases, there was a span of 21 bases. The protocol was immunoSEQ multiplex PCR, while the TCRdb copy is restricted to in-frame clones and leaves out a portion. The sample has fewer than 200,000 clones; approximately 90% are singletons. J is TRBJ1-2 and V is TRBV25-1; weak D call: TRBD1 (6 bases). The material was peripheral blood, obtained 28 days after the second AZD1222 dose. The receptor's source is an adult who received the AZD1222 COVID-19 vaccine. CDR3 protein: CASSPPGAGVYGYTF. CDR3 nucleotides: TGTGCCAGTTCCCCCCCGGGGGCAGGAGTCTATGGCTACACCTTC.